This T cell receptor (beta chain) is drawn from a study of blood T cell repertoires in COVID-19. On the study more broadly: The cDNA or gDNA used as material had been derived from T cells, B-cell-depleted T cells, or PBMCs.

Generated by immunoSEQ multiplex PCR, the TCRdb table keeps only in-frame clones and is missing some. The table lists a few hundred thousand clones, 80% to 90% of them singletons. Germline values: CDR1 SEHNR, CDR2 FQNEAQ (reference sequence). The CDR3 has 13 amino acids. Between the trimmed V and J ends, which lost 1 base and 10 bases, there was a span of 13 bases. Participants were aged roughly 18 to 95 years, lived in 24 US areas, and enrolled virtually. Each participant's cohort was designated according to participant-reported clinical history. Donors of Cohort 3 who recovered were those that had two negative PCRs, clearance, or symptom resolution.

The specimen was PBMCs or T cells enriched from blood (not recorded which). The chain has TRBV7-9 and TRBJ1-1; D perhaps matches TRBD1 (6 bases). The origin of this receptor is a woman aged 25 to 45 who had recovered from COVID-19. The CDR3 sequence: CASSLEKGVGAFF. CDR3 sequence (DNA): TGTGCCAGCAGCTTAGAGAAGGGGGTTGGAGCTTTCTTT.